This is a list of T cell receptor beta chains from one sample in a study of blood T cell repertoires in COVID-19. The assay was immunoSEQ multiplex PCR, and TCRdb's table has in-frame clones only and misses some. The repertoire consists of fewer than 85,000 clones, with roughly 89% occurring once and the leading ten covering about 5.2%. Sequencing input: peripheral blood. The receptors were gathered from a man aged 55 to 70 with acute or convalescent COVID-19. CDR3s include the opening cysteine and the closing phenylalanine or tryptophan. Fields, in order: J gene, D gene, clone size, V gene, CDR3 protein, CDR3 DNA. A D gene is named only where the DNA matches it firmly. Size values are once, few and many counts, or a class for expanded clones, and some rows have none.

TRBJ1-1 | - | - | TRBV6-5 | CASAVQGMNTEAFF | TGTGCCAGCGCGGTGCAGGGAATGAACACTGAAGCTTTCTTT
TRBJ1-1 | TRBD1 | - | TRBV5-1 | CASIRTAAGGFTEAFF | TGCGCCAGCATACGTACTGCGGCAGGGGGGTTCACTGAAGCTTTCTTT
TRBJ2-3 | - | - | TRBV12-3/TRBV12-4 | CASVVRVTDTQYF | TGTGCCAGCGTTGTGCGGGTCACAGATACGCAGTATTTT
TRBJ2-2 | TRBD1 | - | TRBV11-2 | CASSHRGTNTGELFF | TGTGCCAGCAGCCACAGGGGGACTAACACCGGGGAGCTGTTTTTT
TRBJ1-5 | TRBD1 | - | TRBV30 | CAWSGGTEHQPQHF | TGTGCCTGGAGCGGCGGGACAGAGCATCAGCCCCAGCATTTT
TRBJ1-1 | - | - | TRBV3-1/TRBV3-2 | CASSRRHRDTEAFF | TGTGCCAGCAGCCGACGGCACCGGGACACTGAAGCTTTCTTT
TRBJ2-2 | - | once | TRBV9 | CASSASVAGATGELFF | TGTGCCAGCAGCGCCTCGGTTGCAGGGGCAACCGGGGAGCTGTTTTTT
TRBJ1-1 | TRBD1 | - | TRBV25-1 | CASSETGVTEAFF | TGTGCCAGCAGTGAAACAGGGGTCACTGAAGCTTTCTTT
TRBJ2-2 | TRBD2 | - | TRBV7-8 | CASSLSGGAGTGELFF | TGTGCCAGCAGCTTAAGCGGGGGGGCCGGCACCGGGGAGCTGTTTTTT
TRBJ1-3 | - | - | TRBV15 | CATSRDQRTSGNTIYF | TGTGCCACCAGCAGAGATCAAAGGACTTCTGGAAACACCATATATTTT
TRBJ2-6 | TRBD1 | - | TRBV24-1 | CATMGTGAPSGANVLTF | TGTGCCACCATGGGGACAGGGGCTCCCTCTGGGGCCAACGTCCTGACTTTC
TRBJ1-3 | - | - | TRBV5-4 | CASSPQTGSGNTIYF | TGTGCCAGCAGCCCGCAGACAGGCTCTGGAAACACCATATATTTT
TRBJ2-3 | TRBD2 | - | TRBV4-3 | CASSPLAGGRLDTQYF | TGCGCCAGCAGCCCCCTAGCGGGGGGAAGGTTAGATACGCAGTATTTT
TRBJ1-5 | - | - | TRBV6-2/TRBV6-3 | CASSTPAGGHPSNQPQHF | TGTGCCAGCAGTACCCCCGCGGGGGGCCATCCTAGCAATCAGCCCCAGCATTTT
TRBJ1-1 | TRBD1 | few | TRBV9 | CASSIGQATEAFF | TGTGCCAGCAGCATAGGACAGGCCACTGAAGCTTTCTTT
TRBJ1-1 | TRBD1 | - | TRBV5-6 | CASSPGGVTEAFF | TGTGCCAGCAGCCCAGGGGGCGTTACTGAAGCTTTCTTT
TRBJ1-5 | - | - | TRBV12-3/TRBV12-4 | CASLAGGNQPQHF | TGTGCCAGCCTGGCAGGGGGCAATCAGCCCCAGCATTTT
TRBJ1-3 | - | - | TRBV5-1 | CASSPQAPPGNTIYF | TGCGCCAGCAGCCCTCAAGCCCCACCTGGAAACACCATATATTTT
TRBJ1-4 | - | - | TRBV20-1 | CSAPTREKLFF | TGCAGTGCCCCTACCCGTGAAAAACTGTTTTTT
TRBJ1-2 | - | - | TRBV2 | CASRATNYGYTF | TGTGCCAGCAGGGCCACTAACTATGGCTACACCTTC
TRBJ2-1 | TRBD2 | - | TRBV5-1 | CASSSPTSGHSYNEQFF | TGCGCCAGCAGCTCACCGACTAGCGGCCACTCCTACAATGAGCAGTTCTTC
TRBJ1-2 | - | - | TRBV29-1 | CSVLVRVGQDGYTF | TGCAGCGTTTTGGTTCGTGTGGGGCAGGACGGCTACACCTTC
TRBJ2-7 | TRBD2 | - | TRBV6-5 | CASSTLAGMYEQYF | TGTGCCAGCAGCACTCTAGCGGGGATGTACGAGCAGTACTTC
TRBJ1-1 | - | - | TRBV2 | CASSVEGNTEAFF | TGTGCCAGCAGTGTTGAGGGGAACACTGAAGCTTTCTTT
TRBJ1-3 | - | - | TRBV6-5 | CASNPTYSGNTIYF | TGTGCCAGCAATCCGACATACTCTGGAAACACCATATATTTT
TRBJ1-1 | - | - | TRBV6-5 | CASSYGRGAEAFF | TGTGCCAGCAGTTACGGGCGGGGGGCTGAAGCTTTCTTT
TRBJ1-1 | TRBD1 | - | TRBV6-5 | CATTRQGVAFF | TGTGCCACCACCCGACAGGGAGTGGCTTTCTTT
TRBJ1-5 | TRBD1 | - | TRBV19 | CASSRQGATSNQPQHF | TGTGCCAGTAGTAGGCAGGGGGCGACGAGCAATCAGCCCCAGCATTTT
TRBJ1-5 | TRBD1 | once | TRBV18 | CASSRSGGDQPQHF | TGTGCCAGCTCACGGTCAGGGGGCGATCAGCCCCAGCATTTT